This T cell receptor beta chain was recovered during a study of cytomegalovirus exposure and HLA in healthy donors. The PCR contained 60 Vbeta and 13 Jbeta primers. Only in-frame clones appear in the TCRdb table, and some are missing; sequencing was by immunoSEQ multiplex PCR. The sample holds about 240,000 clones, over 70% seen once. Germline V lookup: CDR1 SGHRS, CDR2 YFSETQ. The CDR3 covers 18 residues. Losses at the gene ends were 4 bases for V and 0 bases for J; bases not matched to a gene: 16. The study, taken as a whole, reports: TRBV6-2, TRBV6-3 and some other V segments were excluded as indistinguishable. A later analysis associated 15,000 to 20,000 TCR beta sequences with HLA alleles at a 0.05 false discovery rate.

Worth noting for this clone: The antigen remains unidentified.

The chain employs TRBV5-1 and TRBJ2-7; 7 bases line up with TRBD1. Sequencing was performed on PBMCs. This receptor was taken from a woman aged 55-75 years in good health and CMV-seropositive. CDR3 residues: CASSPIFSGTANSYEQYF. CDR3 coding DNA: TGCGCCAGCAGCCCTATATTCTCCGGGACAGCTAACTCCTACGAGCAGTACTTC. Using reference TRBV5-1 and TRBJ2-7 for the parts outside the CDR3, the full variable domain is KAGVTQTPRYLIKTRGQQVTLSCSPISGHRSVSWYQQTPGQGLQFLFEYFSETQRNKGNFPGRFSGRQFSNSRSEMNVSTLELGDSALYLCASSPIFSGTANSYEQYFGPGTRLTVT.